The 14 T cell receptor beta chains below come from one sample, sequenced in a study of cytomegalovirus exposure and HLA in healthy donors. The PCR had 60 Vbeta and 13 Jbeta primers. Profiled with immunoSEQ multiplex PCR; TCRdb holds only in-frame clones, not every one. The data hold over 55,000 clones, with around 91% observed a single time. Sequencing used PBMCs. The receptors here all came from a woman aged 25 to 39 in good health and CMV-seropositive.

The genes are TRBV5-6 and TRBJ1-1; TRBD1 matches at 7 bases. The CDR3 extends over 16 amino acids. Germline trimming cut 4 bases from V and 5 bases from J; bases unmatched to any gene: 14. From germline, CDR1 is SGHDT and CDR2 YYEEEE. CDR3 loop: CASSEGEGAYWTEAFF. CDR3 DNA sequence: TGTGCCAGCAGCGAGGGCGAGGGGGCATATTGGACTGAAGCTTTCTTT.

V usage is TRBV7-9 and J usage is TRBJ1-3; 7 nucleotides agree with TRBD1. With 4 bases clipped from V and 3 bases from J, the junction kept 9 bases outside the gene matches. CDR1 is SEHNR, CDR2 FQNEAQ, per germline (reference sequence). This CDR3 is built from 16 residues. This CDR3 is CASSSGQLEGGNTIYF. DNA of the CDR3: TGTGCCAGCAGCTCGGGACAGTTGGAGGGTGGAAACACCATATATTTT.

The rearrangement uses TRBV25-1 and TRBJ2-1; 7 positions agree with TRBD1. CDR3 length equals 14 residues. Trimming cost V 5 bases and J 4 bases; bases outside gene matches: 5. Germline V CDR1 and CDR2: MGHDK, SYGVNS. DNA for the CDR3: TGTGCCAGCAGTCCAGGGGGAGTATACAATGAGCAGTTCTTC. Protein: CASSPGGVYNEQFF.

This clone appeared a single time. V usage is TRBV28 and J usage is TRBJ2-7, with 7 bases matching TRBD2. V lost 8 bases, J lost 2 bases, and 12 bases stayed unmatched. Germline V gives CDR1 MDHEN, CDR2 SYDVKM. This CDR3 region has 15 residues. DNA for the CDR3: TGTGCCAGCTACGACCGGGAGGCCGGAACCTACGAGCAGTACTTC. Encoded protein: CASYDREAGTYEQYF.

The chain employs TRBV5-4 and TRBJ2-1, with D possibly TRBD2 on 6 matching bases. The CDR3 contains 13 residues. Trimming removed 4 bases at V and 9 bases at J, with 14 bases between. Germline V lookup: CDR1 SGHNT, CDR2 YYREEE (reference sequence). This CDR3 is CASSITSRPEQFF. In DNA, the CDR3 is TGTGCCAGCAGCATCACTAGCAGACCTGAGCAGTTCTTC.

The chain is built from TRBV19 and TRBJ1-6, with 7 positions matching TRBD1. This CDR3 is built from 14 residues. The V and J ends lost 8 bases and 4 bases, in that order; junction bases with no gene match: 5. The germline CDR1 and CDR2 sequences are LNHDA and SQIVND (reference sequence). This CDR3 is CASRTGPYNSPLHF. CDR3 nucleotides: TGTGCCAGTCGGACAGGACCGTATAATTCACCCCTCCACTTT.

The chain combines TRBV19 with TRBJ2-1, with a weak D call TRBD1 (6 bases). Trimming took 2 bases from V and 5 from J, leaving 13 bases between them. Germline lookup yields CDR1 LNHDA and CDR2 SQIVND (reference sequence). There are 15 residues in the CDR3. The CDR3 reads CASSIRTGWNNEQFF. The CDR3 bases are TGTGCCAGTAGTATAAGAACAGGGTGGAACAATGAGCAGTTCTTC. The full variable domain, with the rest looked up from reference TRBV19 and TRBJ2-1, is DGGITQSPKYLFRKEGQNVTLSCEQNLNHDAMYWYRQDPGQGLRLIYYSQIVNDFQKGDIAEGYSVSREKKESFPLTVTSAQKNPTAFYLCASSIRTGWNNEQFFGPGTRLTVL.

This clone was seen more than once but under ten times. V usage is TRBV6-5 and J usage is TRBJ1-5, with 9 bases aligning to TRBD1. The germline CDR1 and CDR2 sequences are MNHEY and SVGAGI. The CDR3 length is 15 residues. V was clipped by 6 bases and J by 5 bases; unmatched bases: 8. In nucleotides, the CDR3 is TGTGCCAGCAGCCTAGCCTGGACAGGGGATCAGCCCCAGCATTTT. Translating it yields CASSLAWTGDQPQHF.

To note about this clone: Relative to the germline gene, one junction end is altered; a read error may explain this. V and J are TRBV19 and TRBJ1-5; D is perhaps TRBD1 (6 bases). Germline CDR1 and CDR2: LNHDA and SQIVND (reference sequence). The CDR3 contains 13 residues. This chain's CDR3 is CASSRGDHQPQHF. Here the CDR3 DNA reads TGTGCCAGCAGTAGGGGGGATCATCAGCCCCAGCATTTT.

This clone was found once. The CDR3 spells CASSLRRLASNEQFF. CDR3 sequence (DNA): TGTGCCAGCAGTTTAAGGAGACTAGCTTCCAATGAGCAGTTCTTC. This chain connects TRBV27 to TRBJ2-1, with 7 bases matching TRBD2. V trimming: 2 bases; J trimming: 6 bases; junction bases outside the gene matches: 7. The CDR3 runs to 15 residues. Per the germline V gene, CDR1 is MNHEY and CDR2 is SMNVEV (reference sequence).

In this sample, this clone turned up once. The chain joins TRBV2 to TRBJ2-1; 14 nucleotides match TRBD2. This CDR3 has 21 residues. Germline V CDR1 and CDR2: SNHLY, FYNNEI. Trimming cost V 5 bases and J 1 base; bases outside gene matches: 16. The CDR3 bases are TGTGCCAGCAGTCCGGGACGGATGACTAGCGGGAGGGCCTGGTCCTACAATGAGCAGTTCTTC. Amino acids: CASSPGRMTSGRAWSYNEQFF.

J is TRBJ2-7 and V is TRBV7-9; D may be TRBD2 (5 bases). The V end lost 8 bases, the J end lost 3 bases, and 14 bases lay between the germline ends. This CDR3 is 13 amino acids long. In germline, CDR1 is SEHNR, CDR2 FQNEAQ (reference sequence). The CDR3 DNA reads as TGTGCCAGCTCCCACACGGGGAACTACGAGCAGTACTTC. This codes for CASSHTGNYEQYF.

The rearrangement joins TRBV27 to TRBJ2-1; tentative D call: TRBD2 (6 bases). The CDR3 is 14 amino acids. CDR1 MNHEY and CDR2 SMNVEV come from the germline V gene (reference sequence). V was shortened by 1 base and J by 8 bases, with 12 bases between the two germline ends. The CDR3 coding sequence is TGTGCCAGCAGTTTATATGGGACTCTCGATGAGCAGTTCTTC. The encoded protein is CASSLYGTLDEQFF.

The chain recombines TRBV11-2 with TRBJ1-1, with D possibly TRBD1 on 6 matching bases. The germline V and J ends were trimmed by 7 bases and 4 bases, with 16 bases remaining between them. The CDR3 is made up of 14 amino acids. CDR1 and CDR2 from the germline V gene are SGHAT and FQNNGV. CDR3 sequence: CASITDRGSTEAFF. Written as DNA, the CDR3 is TGTGCCAGCATCACGGATAGGGGGTCCACTGAAGCTTTCTTT.